A selection of T cell receptor beta chains follows, all from one sample in a study of blood T cells in healthy people across ages. MiXCR, run by TCRdb on the 5' RACE reads, gives a single entry per CDR3 protein. Of 600,000 to 850,000 distinct CDR3 sequences in the sample, roughly 25% were seen once. The data were also submitted as part of a second study, on T cells of mothers and their children.

Sequencing input: blood. The receptor source for this set is a boy aged 10-17 years in good health. The CDR3 runs from the conserved cysteine through the conserved F or W. Each record gives: D gene, clone size, J gene, V gene, CDR3 DNA, CDR3 protein. A D gene is named only where the DNA matches it firmly. A row's size may be missing; if present it is once, few, many or a size class.

D gene: -
clone size: -
J gene: TRBJ2-7
V gene: TRBV18
CDR3 DNA: TGTGCCAGCTCACCAGGTACAGAGAACGAGCAGTACTTC
CDR3 protein: CASSPGTENEQYF

D gene: -
clone size: few
J gene: TRBJ2-5
V gene: TRBV12-3/TRBV12-4
CDR3 DNA: TGTGCCAGCAGTTTACTTGACGGATGGCCTAACCAGTACTTC
CDR3 protein: CASSLLDGWPNQYF

D gene: -
clone size: once
J gene: TRBJ2-1
V gene: TRBV7-2
CDR3 DNA: TGTGCCAGCAGCTTATCAAGTACAGGGGGGGGACAACAAGCTGAGCAGTTCTTC
CDR3 protein: CASSLSSTGGGQQAEQFF

D gene: TRBD2
clone size: -
J gene: TRBJ2-1
V gene: TRBV11-2
CDR3 DNA: TGTGCCAGCAGCACTCCTAGCGGGAGTACCTACAATGAGCAGTTCTTC
CDR3 protein: CASSTPSGSTYNEQFF

D gene: -
clone size: -
J gene: TRBJ2-1
V gene: TRBV7-9
CDR3 DNA: TGTGCCAGCAGCTTCGCCCCGGCCCAATACAATGAGCAGTTCTTC
CDR3 protein: CASSFAPAQYNEQFF

D gene: -
clone size: -
J gene: TRBJ1-6
V gene: TRBV7-3
CDR3 DNA: TGTGCCAGCAGCTCTCGCGGGGGAGGGGCATCACCCCTCCACTTT
CDR3 protein: CASSSRGGGASPLHF

D gene: -
clone size: few
J gene: TRBJ1-2
V gene: TRBV14
CDR3 DNA: TGTGCCAGCAGCCAAGCAAGGGTTGGCTACACCTTC
CDR3 protein: CASSQARVGYTF

D gene: -
clone size: -
J gene: TRBJ1-4
V gene: TRBV11-2
CDR3 DNA: TGTGCCAGCAGCTTAGAGTTGGATATTAATGAAAAACTGTTTTTT
CDR3 protein: CASSLELDINEKLFF

D gene: TRBD1
clone size: -
J gene: TRBJ2-7
V gene: TRBV10-3
CDR3 DNA: TGTGCCATCAGTGTCGGGACAGTATACTACGAGCAGTACTTC
CDR3 protein: CAISVGTVYYEQYF

D gene: -
clone size: -
J gene: TRBJ2-5
V gene: TRBV20-1
CDR3 DNA: TGCAGTGCTCCGGTAGCCGAAGAGACCCAGTACTTC
CDR3 protein: CSAPVAEETQYF

D gene: -
clone size: -
J gene: TRBJ1-1
V gene: TRBV6-6
CDR3 DNA: TGTGCCAGCAGTTACTCGTCAGCTAACACTGAAGCTTTCTTT
CDR3 protein: CASSYSSANTEAFF

D gene: -
clone size: -
J gene: TRBJ2-1
V gene: TRBV6-2/TRBV6-3
CDR3 DNA: TGTGCCAGCAGTGCAACTAGTAGCCATGAGCAGTTCTTC
CDR3 protein: CASSATSSHEQFF

D gene: TRBD2
clone size: few
J gene: TRBJ2-7
V gene: TRBV20-1
CDR3 DNA: TGCAGTGCTAGATTAGAGATAGCGGGAAGGGACTACGAGCAGTACTTC
CDR3 protein: CSARLEIAGRDYEQYF

D gene: TRBD2
clone size: few
J gene: TRBJ2-3
V gene: TRBV6-5
CDR3 DNA: TGTGCCAGCAGTTACGCCCGGGGGGGGACAGATACGCAGTATTTT
CDR3 protein: CASSYARGGTDTQYF

D gene: TRBD2
clone size: -
J gene: TRBJ2-3
V gene: TRBV7-2
CDR3 DNA: TGTGCCAGCAGCTTAGTTGGCGGGAGTGGCACAGATACGCAGTATTTT
CDR3 protein: CASSLVGGSGTDTQYF

D gene: TRBD2
clone size: few
J gene: TRBJ2-7
V gene: TRBV10-3
CDR3 DNA: TGTGCCATCAGTGATTGGGACTACTCCTACGAGCAGTACTTC
CDR3 protein: CAISDWDYSYEQYF

D gene: TRBD2
clone size: few
J gene: TRBJ2-3
V gene: TRBV7-9
CDR3 DNA: TGTGCCAGCAGCTTAGGGGGACTAGTTCGAGCTACGCAGTATTTT
CDR3 protein: CASSLGGLVRATQYF

D gene: -
clone size: -
J gene: TRBJ1-6
V gene: TRBV28
CDR3 DNA: TGTGCCAGCAGTTCAGGCCAAAGCTCCTATAATTCACCCCTCCACTTT
CDR3 protein: CASSSGQSSYNSPLHF

D gene: TRBD1
clone size: -
J gene: TRBJ2-5
V gene: TRBV3-1
CDR3 DNA: TGTGCCAGCAGCCAACATAAGACAGGGAAGGAGACCCAGTACTTC
CDR3 protein: CASSQHKTGKETQYF

D gene: TRBD2
clone size: -
J gene: TRBJ2-5
V gene: TRBV10-3
CDR3 DNA: TGTGCCACCGGGACTAGCGTAGAGACCCAGTACTTC
CDR3 protein: CATGTSVETQYF

D gene: -
clone size: many
J gene: TRBJ2-5
V gene: TRBV28
CDR3 DNA: TGTGCCAGCACTACTCAGGGACCCAGACAAGAGACCCAGTACTTC
CDR3 protein: CASTTQGPRQETQYF

D gene: TRBD2
clone size: -
J gene: TRBJ2-1
V gene: TRBV7-6
CDR3 DNA: TGTGCCAGCAGCCCGTGGGGACTAGCGGACGACTCCTACAATGAGCAGTTCTTC
CDR3 protein: CASSPWGLADDSYNEQFF

D gene: TRBD2
clone size: -
J gene: TRBJ2-7
V gene: TRBV6-2/TRBV6-3
CDR3 DNA: TGTGCCAGCAGCCGGGACTATGACGAGCAGTACTTC
CDR3 protein: CASSRDYDEQYF

D gene: -
clone size: -
J gene: TRBJ2-5
V gene: TRBV7-4
CDR3 DNA: TGTGCCAGCAGCTTACTTAACAGGAGTCCAAAAAAAGAGACCCAGTACTTC
CDR3 protein: CASSLLNRSPKKETQYF

D gene: TRBD1
clone size: few
J gene: TRBJ1-2
V gene: TRBV5-1
CDR3 DNA: TGCGCCAGCAGCTTGCCCCGGGACAGGGGATCTAACTATGGCTACACCTTC
CDR3 protein: CASSLPRDRGSNYGYTF

D gene: -
clone size: few
J gene: TRBJ1-1
V gene: TRBV5-1
CDR3 DNA: TGCGCCAGCAGCTCCCGATCCCGGGAGGTCACTGAAGCTTTCTTT
CDR3 protein: CASSSRSREVTEAFF

D gene: -
clone size: few
J gene: TRBJ1-2
V gene: TRBV12-3/TRBV12-4
CDR3 DNA: TGTGCCAGCAGTTCCTCGATCCCGTCTGCGGACTATGGCTACACCTTC
CDR3 protein: CASSSSIPSADYGYTF

D gene: -
clone size: many
J gene: TRBJ2-3
V gene: TRBV4-2
CDR3 DNA: TGTGCCAGCAGCCAAGGAGATTTTGCCGATACGCAGTATTTT
CDR3 protein: CASSQGDFADTQYF

D gene: -
clone size: -
J gene: TRBJ1-6
V gene: TRBV12-3/TRBV12-4
CDR3 DNA: TGTGCCAGCAATAATAACTCACCCCTCCACTTT
CDR3 protein: CASNNNSPLHF

D gene: -
clone size: -
J gene: TRBJ2-1
V gene: TRBV15
CDR3 DNA: TGTGCCACCAGCAGCCGAGTTGGGGGCAATGAGCAGTTCTTC
CDR3 protein: CATSSRVGGNEQFF

D gene: -
clone size: few
J gene: TRBJ1-1
V gene: TRBV7-2
CDR3 DNA: TGTGCCAGCAGCTTATTGCCCGCGAACACTGAAGCTTTCTTT
CDR3 protein: CASSLLPANTEAFF

D gene: TRBD2
clone size: few
J gene: TRBJ2-1
V gene: TRBV6-6
CDR3 DNA: TGTGCCAGCGGGATAGCGGGAGCCTACAATGAGCAGTTCTTC
CDR3 protein: CASGIAGAYNEQFF

D gene: -
clone size: once
J gene: TRBJ2-1
V gene: TRBV4-1
CDR3 DNA: TGCGCCAGCAGCGTGACATTCTTCGACAATGAGCAGTTCTTC
CDR3 protein: CASSVTFFDNEQFF

D gene: -
clone size: -
J gene: TRBJ1-5
V gene: TRBV6-6
CDR3 DNA: TGTGCCAGTTTAGACAAGCATAGCAATCAGCCCCAGCATTTT
CDR3 protein: CASLDKHSNQPQHF

D gene: -
clone size: -
J gene: TRBJ2-3
V gene: TRBV15
CDR3 DNA: TGTGCCACCAGCCCTGGCGGGGGCCACACAGATACGCAGTATTTT
CDR3 protein: CATSPGGGHTDTQYF

D gene: -
clone size: once
J gene: TRBJ1-1
V gene: TRBV7-6
CDR3 DNA: TGTGCCAGCAGCACCCGTACAGAGGGGCCAGCTTTCTTT
CDR3 protein: CASSTRTEGPAFF

D gene: TRBD1
clone size: -
J gene: TRBJ1-1
V gene: TRBV12-3/TRBV12-4
CDR3 DNA: TGTGCCAGCAGTTGGAACAGGGGACTAAACACTGAAGCTTTCTTT
CDR3 protein: CASSWNRGLNTEAFF

D gene: -
clone size: -
J gene: TRBJ1-6
V gene: TRBV7-3
CDR3 DNA: TGTGCCAGCAGCTTCGGTGGGCCCGGTTCACCCCTCCACTTT
CDR3 protein: CASSFGGPGSPLHF